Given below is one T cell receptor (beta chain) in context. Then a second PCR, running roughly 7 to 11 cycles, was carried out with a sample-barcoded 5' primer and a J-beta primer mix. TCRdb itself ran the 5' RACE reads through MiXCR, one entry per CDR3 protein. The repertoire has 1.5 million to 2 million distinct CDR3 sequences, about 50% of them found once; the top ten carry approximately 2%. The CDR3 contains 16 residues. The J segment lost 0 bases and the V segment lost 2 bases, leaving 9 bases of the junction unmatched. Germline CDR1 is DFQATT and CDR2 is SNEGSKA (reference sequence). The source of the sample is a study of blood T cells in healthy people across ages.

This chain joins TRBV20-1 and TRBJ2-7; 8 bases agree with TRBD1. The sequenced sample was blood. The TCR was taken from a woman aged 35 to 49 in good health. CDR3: CSARYRRTGRSYEQYF. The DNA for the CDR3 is TGCAGTGCTAGATATCGACGGACAGGGCGCTCCTACGAGCAGTACTTC.